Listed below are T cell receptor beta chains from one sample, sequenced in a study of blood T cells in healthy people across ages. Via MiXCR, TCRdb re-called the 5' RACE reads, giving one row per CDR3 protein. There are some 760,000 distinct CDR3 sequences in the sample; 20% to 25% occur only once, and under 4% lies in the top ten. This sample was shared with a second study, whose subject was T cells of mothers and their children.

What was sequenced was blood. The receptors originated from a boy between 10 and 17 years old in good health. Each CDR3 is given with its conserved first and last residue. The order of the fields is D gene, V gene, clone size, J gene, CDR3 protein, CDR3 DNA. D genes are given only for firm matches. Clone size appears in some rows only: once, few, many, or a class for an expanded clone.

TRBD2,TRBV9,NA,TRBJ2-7,CASSVAPDGRIHEQYF,TGTGCCAGCAGCGTCGCCCCTGACGGGAGGATTCACGAGCAGTACTTC
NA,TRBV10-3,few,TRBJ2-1,CAISEQRRERYEQFF,TGTGCCATCAGTGAACAACGTAGGGAGAGGTATGAGCAGTTCTTC
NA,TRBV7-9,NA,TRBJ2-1,CASSLYLAHSYNEQFF,TGTGCCAGCAGCCTATACCTAGCGCACTCCTACAATGAGCAGTTCTTC
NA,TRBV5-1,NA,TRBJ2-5,CASSLVWAVRETQYF,TGCGCCAGCAGCTTGGTATGGGCGGTACGGGAGACCCAGTACTTC
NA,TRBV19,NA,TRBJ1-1,CASTHPRAGGLQRTEAFF,TGTGCCAGTACCCATCCTCGGGCGGGGGGACTCCAGAGGACTGAAGCTTTCTTT
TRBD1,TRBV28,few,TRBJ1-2,CASSSPPGQSYGYTF,TGTGCCAGCAGTTCCCCACCGGGACAGAGCTATGGCTACACCTTC
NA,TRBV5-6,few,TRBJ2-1,CASSFSSDDYNEQFF,TGTGCCAGCAGCTTCTCTAGCGACGACTACAATGAGCAGTTCTTC
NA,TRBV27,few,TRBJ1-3,CASQRRGGVVGNTIYF,TGTGCCAGTCAGCGGCGCGGGGGTGTAGTTGGAAACACCATATATTTT
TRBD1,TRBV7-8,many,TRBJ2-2,CASSRTGVTGELFF,TGTGCCAGCAGCCGGACAGGGGTGACCGGGGAGCTGTTTTTT
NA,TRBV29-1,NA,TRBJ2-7,CSVEGSGLTSYEQYF,TGCAGCGTTGAAGGATCGGGCCTGACCTCCTACGAGCAGTACTTC
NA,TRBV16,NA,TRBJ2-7,CASSQLERSEQYF,TGTGCCAGCAGCCAACTGGAGCGGTCCGAGCAGTACTTC
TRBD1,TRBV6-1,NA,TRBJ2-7,CASSPSSLGTGGYEQYF,TGTGCCAGCAGCCCTTCGAGCCTTGGGACAGGGGGTTACGAGCAGTACTTC
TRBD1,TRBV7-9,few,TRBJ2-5,CASSDRDRGQRETQYF,TGTGCCAGCAGCGACCGGGACAGGGGCCAGCGAGAGACCCAGTACTTC
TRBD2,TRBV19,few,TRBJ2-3,CASSPDVLAGGYTDTQYF,TGTGCCAGTAGCCCCGACGTCTTAGCGGGGGGATACACAGATACGCAGTATTTT
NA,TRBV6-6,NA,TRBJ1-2,CASSLREGHIGGYTF,TGTGCCAGCAGTTTACGGGAGGGCCATATTGGAGGCTACACCTTC
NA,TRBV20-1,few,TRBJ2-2,CSASLAGERITGELFF,TGCAGTGCTAGTCTGGCAGGGGAGAGAATCACCGGGGAGCTGTTTTTT
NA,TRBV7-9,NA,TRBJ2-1,CASSSPGLAMEQFF,TGTGCCAGCAGCTCTCCGGGACTCGCTATGGAGCAGTTCTTC
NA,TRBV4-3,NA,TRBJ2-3,CASSQDSPSESTDTQYF,TGCGCCAGCAGCCAAGATTCTCCTAGCGAGAGCACAGATACGCAGTATTTT
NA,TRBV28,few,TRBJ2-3,CASSSFVRADTQYF,TGTGCCAGCAGTTCCTTTGTCAGGGCGGATACGCAGTATTTT
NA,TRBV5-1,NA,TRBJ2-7,CASSLEGSSSYEQYF,TGCGCCAGCAGCTTGGAAGGGTCGAGCTCCTACGAGCAGTACTTC
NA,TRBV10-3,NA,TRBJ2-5,CATSDLQETQYF,TGTGCCACGTCCGATCTCCAAGAGACCCAGTACTTC
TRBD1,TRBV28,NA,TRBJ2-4,CASSLTGMSIQYF,TGTGCCAGCAGTTTGACAGGGATGAGTATTCAGTACTTC
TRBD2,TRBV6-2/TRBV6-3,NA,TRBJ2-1,CASSYPTSGGTYEQFF,TGTGCCAGCAGTTACCCCACTAGCGGGGGGACGTATGAGCAGTTCTTC
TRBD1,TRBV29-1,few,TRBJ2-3,CSARQGKSDTQYF,TGCAGCGCTCGACAGGGAAAGTCAGATACGCAGTATTTT
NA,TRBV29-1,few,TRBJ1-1,CSAQGYAEAFF,TGCAGCGCCCAGGGATACGCTGAAGCTTTCTTT
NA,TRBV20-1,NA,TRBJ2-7,CSASGQGLSEQYF,TGCAGTGCTAGTGGGCAGGGGTTAAGCGAGCAGTACTTC
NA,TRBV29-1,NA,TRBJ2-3,CSVEVRIDTQYF,TGCAGCGTTGAAGTGCGGATAGATACGCAGTATTTT
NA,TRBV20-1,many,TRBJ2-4,CSASGGLAKNIQYF,TGCAGTGCTAGTGGGGGACTAGCCAAAAACATTCAGTACTTC
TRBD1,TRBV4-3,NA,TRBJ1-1,CASSHSGTVDAFF,TGCGCCAGCAGCCATTCCGGGACAGTAGACGCTTTCTTT
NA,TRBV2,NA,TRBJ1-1,CASRVQGLMNTEAFF,TGTGCCAGCAGGGTGCAGGGGTTAATGAACACTGAAGCTTTCTTT
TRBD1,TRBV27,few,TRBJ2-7,CASSLSTQGQGASYEQYF,TGTGCCAGCAGTTTATCGACCCAGGGACAGGGGGCTTCCTACGAGCAGTACTTC
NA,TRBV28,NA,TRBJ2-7,CASSSPGVRLRDEQYF,TGTGCCAGCAGTTCCCCTGGGGTCCGTCTTAGGGACGAGCAGTACTTC
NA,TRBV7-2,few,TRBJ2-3,CASSLVQLTDTQYF,TGTGCCAGCAGCTTGGTGCAGCTCACAGATACGCAGTATTTT
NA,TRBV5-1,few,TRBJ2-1,CASSLGFLGSNEQFF,TGCGCCAGCAGCTTGGGATTCTTGGGGTCCAATGAGCAGTTCTTC
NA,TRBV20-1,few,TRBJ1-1,CSERGGMNTEAFF,TGCAGTGAACGGGGCGGGATGAACACTGAAGCTTTCTTT
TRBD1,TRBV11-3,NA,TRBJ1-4,CASSLRTGEKLFF,TGTGCCAGCAGCCTCCGGACAGGGGAAAAACTGTTTTTT